The TCR beta chain under discussion was sequenced for a study of glioma-infiltrating T cells. This clonotype is medium-sized within its sample. The CDR3 sequence is 13 residues long. Germline CDR1 DFQATT, CDR2 SNEGSKA (reference sequence). Trimming shortened V by 1 base and J by 6 bases, and 10 bases separated the two germline ends. The iRepertoire nested amplicon-rescue multiplex PCR amplified TCR alpha and beta CDR3s from RNA. TCRdb called the multiplex PCR reads again in MiXCR, with one record for every CDR3 protein. In the table there are 9,500 to 15,000 distinct CDR3 sequences, approximately 26% of which are singletons.

The rearrangement uses TRBV20-1 and TRBJ2-1; D is unresolved. The clonotype comes from a human donor with low-grade glioma or glioblastoma, undergoing nonglioma brain surgery, or in good health (not recorded which). The sample consisted of glioma tissue, nonneoplastic brain tissue, or PBMCs (not recorded which). The CDR3 DNA sequence: TGCAGTGCTAGAGGCTTCTTCGGCAATGAGCAGTTCTTC. Translated, it gives CSARGFFGNEQFF.